The 20 T cell receptor beta chains listed next were all sequenced from one sample in a study of a mutant IDH1 vaccine in newly diagnosed glioma. Described time point: week 23, last vaccination. It was 300 ug of mutant IDH1 20-mer peptide that made up each vaccine dose, given with topical imiquimod. Measured with immunoSEQ multiplex PCR; TCRdb has only the in-frame clones, and not every one. The table shows roughly 74,000 clones, with around 85% occurring only once. Their specific antigens are unknown. This material consisted of PBMCs, taken from a glioma patient whose treatment included an IDH1 peptide vaccine. These receptors all stem from a man aged 25-45 years with glioma. Some clones in this sample may be carry-over from other donors' samples.

The V gene is TRBV5-1, the J gene TRBJ1-1; 7 bases agree with TRBD1. Germline V gives CDR1 SGHRS, CDR2 YFSETQ. The CDR3 is made up of 13 amino acids. V was pared by 2 bases and J by 6 bases, with 4 bases of the junction left unmatched. As DNA, the CDR3 is TGCGCCAGCAGCTTCAAGGGGGCCCCTGAAGCTTTCTTT. Translation: CASSFKGAPEAFF.

V is TRBV7-9 and J is TRBJ1-2; D gene unclear. Deletions cut 3 bases from V and 0 bases from J, with 8 bases between. CDR3 length: 14 amino acids. Germline lookup yields CDR1 SEHNR and CDR2 FQNEAQ (reference sequence). The CDR3 here is CASSFGRSNYGYTF. The CDR3 nucleotides read TGTGCCAGCAGCTTCGGTCGGTCTAACTATGGCTACACCTTC.

This clone has just one count. The J gene is TRBJ1-6, the V gene TRBV10-2; possibly TRBD1 for D (6 bases). The CDR3 has 13 amino acids. CDR1 and CDR2 (germline): WSHSY, SAAADI. The V gene lost 8 bases and the J gene lost 10 bases, with 15 bases spanning the gap. DNA of the CDR3: TGCGCCAGCGCCCCGGGGGCGACATCACCCCTCCACTTT. This codes for CASAPGATSPLHF.

The genes are TRBV4-1 and TRBJ1-3; D call uncertain. The CDR3 covers 17 residues. The germline V gene encodes CDR1 MGHRA and CDR2 YSYEKL. V was trimmed by 1 base and J by 0 bases, leaving 13 bases between them. This CDR3 reads CASSQGAGPNSGNTIYF. As DNA, the CDR3 is TGCGCCAGCAGCCAAGGGGCAGGCCCCAACTCTGGAAACACCATATATTTT.

The gene calls are TRBV6-6 and TRBJ2-2; TRBD1 matches at 9 bases. This CDR3 contains 15 residues. V shed 0 bases and J 4 bases; nucleotides not matched to a gene: 0. The germline gives CDR1 MNHNY, CDR2 SVGAGI (reference sequence). The DNA for the CDR3 is TGTGCCAGCAGTTACTCGACAGGGGGCACCGGGGAGCTGTTTTTT. The encoded protein is CASSYSTGGTGELFF.

The chain carries TRBV14 and TRBJ1-1, with a tentative D call TRBD1 (5 bases). CDR3 length: 14 amino acids. With 3 bases removed from V and 0 bases from J, the gap between germline ends came to 8 bases. Germline-derived CDR1 and CDR2 are SGHDN and FVKESK. The CDR3 DNA reads as TGTGCCAGCAGCCAGGCCAGGGTGAACACTGAAGCTTTCTTT. Encoded protein: CASSQARVNTEAFF.

CDR3 amino acids: CASSRRVSGANVLTF. The CDR3 bases are TGTGCCAGCAGTCGCAGGGTCTCTGGGGCCAACGTCCTGACTTTC. The chain links TRBV7-9 to TRBJ2-6; possible D gene TRBD1, 5 bases. Germline V gives CDR1 SEHNR, CDR2 FQNEAQ (reference sequence). The CDR3 has 15 residues. V shed 6 bases and J shed 0 bases, with 9 bases lying between them. The complete variable domain, with remaining parts taken from reference TRBV7-9 and TRBJ2-6, reads DTGVSQNPRHKITKRGQNVTFRCDPISEHNRLYWYRQTLGQGPEFLTYFQNEAQLEKSRLLSDRFSAERPKGSFSTLEIQRTEQGDSAMYLCASSRRVSGANVLTFGAGSRLTVL.

The chain employs TRBV7-2 and TRBJ1-5; D call uncertain. Germline assignment: CDR1 SGHTA and CDR2 FQGNSA. The CDR3 consists of 15 residues. V was clipped by 0 bases and J by 2 bases, with 8 bases between them. The CDR3 loop reads CASSLAVGRNQPQHF. CDR3 nucleotide sequence: TGTGCCAGCAGCTTAGCGGTAGGCCGCAATCAGCCCCAGCATTTT.

The chain combines TRBV7-9 with TRBJ2-7; 8 bases map to TRBD1. V trimming: 2 bases; J trimming: 5 bases; junction bases outside the gene matches: 8. Per germline, CDR1 SEHNR and CDR2 FQNEAQ (reference sequence). The CDR3 has 15 residues. The DNA of the CDR3 is TGTGCCAGCAGCTTAAGTACAGGGGGTTTCGACGAGCAGTACTTC. It translates to CASSLSTGGFDEQYF. Together with reference TRBV7-9 and TRBJ2-7, the CDR3 gives the full variable domain: DTGVSQNPRHKITKRGQNVTFRCDPISEHNRLYWYRQTLGQGPEFLTYFQNEAQLEKSRLLSDRFSAERPKGSFSTLEIQRTEQGDSAMYLCASSLSTGGFDEQYFGPGTRLTVT.

The CDR3 region is CSVGDNSNQPQHF. DNA for the CDR3: TGCAGCGTCGGAGACAATAGCAATCAGCCCCAGCATTTT. This chain joins TRBV29-1 and TRBJ1-5; no clear D gene. Germline V lookup: CDR1 SQVTM, CDR2 ANQGSEA. V was clipped by 6 bases and J by 0 bases, with 9 bases between them. The CDR3 extends over 13 amino acids.

This clone was found once. V is TRBV2 and J is TRBJ2-7; 12 nucleotides match TRBD2. From germline, CDR1 is SNHLY and CDR2 FYNNEI. The CDR3 has 16 residues. Losses at the gene ends were 5 bases for V and 2 bases for J; bases not matched to a gene: 7. The CDR3: CASSIGLAGLTYEQYF. In DNA, the CDR3 is TGTGCCAGCAGTATCGGACTAGCGGGGCTTACCTACGAGCAGTACTTC.

The chain is built from TRBV4-2 and TRBJ1-4; 9 bases fit TRBD1. CDR3 length: 15 amino acids. The germline V gene encodes CDR1 LGHNA and CDR2 YNFKEQ. J lost 8 bases, V lost 3 bases, and 7 bases had no gene match. DNA for the CDR3: TGTGCCAGCAGCCATCCGGACAGGGGAAGGGAAAAACTGTTTTTT. This codes for CASSHPDRGREKLFF.

J is TRBJ2-1 and V is TRBV4-1; TRBD2 is a possible D gene (5 bases). This CDR3 comprises 16 residues. Germline CDR1 and CDR2: MGHRA and YSYEKL. V gave up 2 bases and J gave up 0 bases, with 11 bases separating them. The CDR3 reads CASSQPKAASYNEQFF. The DNA of the CDR3 is TGCGCCAGCAGCCAACCGAAAGCGGCCTCCTACAATGAGCAGTTCTTC.

V gene TRBV19 combines with J gene TRBJ1-2; D remains ambiguous. The germline V and J ends were trimmed by 6 bases and 3 bases, with 14 bases remaining between them. The CDR3 loop spans 14 amino acids. Germline V gene sequence: CDR1 LNHDA, CDR2 SQIVND (reference sequence). In nucleotides, the CDR3 is TGTGCCAGTAGCAAGGGAGGGCGCTACTATGGCTACACCTTC. Its protein product is CASSKGGRYYGYTF.

The chain employs TRBV19 and TRBJ2-2, with TRBD2 as a possible D gene (6 bases). CDR1 is LNHDA and CDR2 is SQIVND in the germline V gene (reference sequence). The CDR3 sequence is 15 residues long. V dropped 3 bases and J dropped 1 base, with 9 bases sitting between them. CDR3 in amino acids: CASSIWGGNTGELFF. The DNA of the CDR3 is TGTGCCAGTAGTATCTGGGGAGGGAACACCGGGGAGCTGTTTTTT.

This clone was seen a single time. The rearrangement links TRBV15 to TRBJ1-3; tentative D call: TRBD1 (5 bases). In germline, CDR1 is LNHNV, CDR2 YYDKDF (reference sequence). Trimming stripped 1 base from V and 4 bases from J, with 14 bases between. The CDR3 has 16 residues. The CDR3 reads CATSRGGTANGNTIYF. For the CDR3, the DNA is TGTGCCACCAGCAGAGGAGGGACCGCTAACGGAAACACCATATATTTT. The complete variable domain, with remaining parts taken from reference TRBV15 and TRBJ1-3, reads DAMVIQNPRYQVTQFGKPVTLSCSQTLNHNVMYWYQQKSSQAPKLLFHYYDKDFNNEADTPDNFQSRRPNTSFCFLDIRSPGLGDTAMYLCATSRGGTANGNTIYFGEGSWLTVV.

The chain joins TRBV19 to TRBJ2-2; the D is unclear. Trimming left V 1 base short and J 4 bases short, with 10 bases between. The CDR3 is made up of 15 amino acids. The germline gives CDR1 LNHDA, CDR2 SQIVND (reference sequence). CDR3 sequence reads: CASSIVGSGTGELFF. The CDR3 coding sequence is TGTGCCAGTAGTATAGTGGGGTCGGGCACCGGGGAGCTGTTTTTT.

The chain joins TRBV9 to TRBJ2-1; no definite D call. Germline V gene data show CDR1 as SGDLS and CDR2 as YYNGEE. The V and J ends lost 2 bases and 5 bases respectively, with 8 bases between them. The CDR3 is made up of 13 amino acids. CDR3 sequence (DNA): TGTGCCAGCAGCGTCCTGGCAAACAATGAGCAGTTCTTC. Translation: CASSVLANNEQFF.

The genes are TRBV6-6 and TRBJ2-1; TRBD2 agrees at 8 bases. Germline values: CDR1 MNHNY, CDR2 SVGAGI (reference sequence). The J segment lost 2 bases and the V segment lost 7 bases, leaving 4 bases of the junction unmatched. CDR3 size: 14 residues. The CDR3 is CASIGTSTYNEQFF. The DNA of the CDR3 is TGTGCCAGCATAGGGACTAGTACCTACAATGAGCAGTTCTTC.

The table lists this clone with a count of one. The chain recombines TRBV18 with TRBJ2-6, with 11 bases lining up with TRBD1. CDR3 size: 18 residues. Per the germline V gene, CDR1 is KGHSH and CDR2 is LQKENI. V lost 3 bases, J lost 0 bases, and 4 bases stayed unmatched. The CDR3 DNA sequence: TGTGCCAGCTCACCTAGGACAGGGGGCGGCTCTGGGGCCAACGTCCTGACTTTC. It encodes CASSPRTGGGSGANVLTF.